The 10 T cell receptor beta chains below come from one sample, sequenced in a study of PD-1 blockade in classical Hodgkin lymphoma (TCRdb year 2020). The label giving this sample's time point can be read as: cycle 1 day 1 (C1D1), immediately before nivolumab initiation. Relapse after autologous stem cell transplantation had occurred in all trial patients, and cohorts A, B and C were distinguished by prior brentuximab vedotin exposure. Library prep was done by the immunoSEQ multiplex PCR assay. TCRdb's version of the immuneACCESS table is confined to in-frame rearrangements and falls short of the full clone set. An unresolved V gene accounts for under half of the shortfall where checked; the remainder is of unknown origin. The sample has around 11,000 clones on record, approximately 75% of them singletons. Together, the top ten hold more than 9% of the sample. Sequencing used peripheral blood mononuclear cells (PBMCs), obtained at baseline. The receptors derive from a human donor with classical Hodgkin lymphoma.

The chain uses TRBV19 and TRBJ2-6; 12 nucleotides align to TRBD1. Germline trimming cut 7 bases from V and 2 bases from J; bases unmatched to any gene: 9. CDR1 and CDR2 from the germline V gene are LNHDA and SQIVND (reference sequence). The CDR3 covers 18 residues. CDR3 sequence: CASNDPGQGAPGANVLTF. The CDR3 nucleotides are TGTGCCAGTAATGACCCGGGACAGGGGGCGCCTGGGGCCAACGTCCTGACTTTC.

The chain is built from TRBV6-5 and TRBJ1-1, with D perhaps matching TRBD1 (6 bases). Germline V gene sequence: CDR1 MNHEY, CDR2 SVGAGI. The V gene lost 6 bases and the J gene lost 4 bases, with 18 bases spanning the gap. This CDR3 is built from 15 residues. The CDR3 nucleotides are TGTGCCAGCAGGACCCGTGGGGGGCGCATCACTGAAGCTTTCTTT. It yields the protein CASRTRGGRITEAFF.

The chain couples TRBV5-1 to TRBJ1-2; TRBD1 matches 12 bases. Germline loops: CDR1 SGHRS, CDR2 YFSETQ. V was pared by 4 bases and J by 5 bases, with 9 bases of the junction left unmatched. The CDR3 has 16 residues. CDR3 coding DNA: TGCGCCAGCAGCCGGGGACAGGGGGCCGGTCGGTATGGCTACACCTTC. Protein product: CASSRGQGAGRYGYTF.

The chain employs TRBV29-1 and TRBJ2-3; TRBD1 agrees at 9 bases. Trimming removed 6 bases from V and 3 bases from J; junction bases left unmatched: 10. CDR3 length: 15 amino acids. Germline V lookup: CDR1 SQVTM, CDR2 ANQGSEA. The CDR3 protein is CSVPSQGARTDTQYF. CDR3 in DNA: TGCAGCGTCCCCTCACAGGGGGCAAGGACAGATACGCAGTATTTT.

For the CDR3, the DNA is TGTGCCAGCAGCTTGGGGGGGCCGGGCGCCACCTTC. As protein: CASSLGGPGATF. The chain couples TRBV5-5 to TRBJ1-2; D possibly corresponds to TRBD1 (6 bases). The CDR3 has 12 residues. From germline, CDR1 is SGHKS and CDR2 YYEKEE (reference sequence). The germline V and J ends were trimmed by 0 bases and 13 bases, with 13 bases remaining between them.

The chain recombines TRBV4-3 with TRBJ1-4, with D uncertain. V lost 5 bases and J lost 8, with 12 bases in between. This CDR3 comprises 13 residues. Germline CDR1 reads LGHNA; CDR2 reads YSLEER. CDR3 nucleotide sequence: TGCGCCAGCAGCAGCAGAAGGAGGGAAAAACTGTTTTTT. Its protein product is CASSSRRREKLFF.

The V and J genes are TRBV7-2 and TRBJ2-1, with 9 bases aligning to TRBD1. V trimming: 5 bases; J trimming: 7 bases; junction bases outside the gene matches: 9. This CDR3 is built from 15 residues. Germline values: CDR1 SGHTA, CDR2 FQGNSA. The DNA for the CDR3 is TGTGCCAGCAGCCCGGGACAGGGTTCCTTTAATGAGCAGTTCTTC. Its protein product is CASSPGQGSFNEQFF.

The rearrangement links TRBV11-2 to TRBJ2-7, with unresolved D. CDR1 is SGHAT and CDR2 is FQNNGV in the germline V gene. The V end lost 5 bases, the J end lost 3 bases, and 14 bases lay between the germline ends. CDR3 length equals 14 residues. The CDR3 region has the DNA TGTGCCAGCAGCCCGAGCTTAGAGTTCTACGAGCAGTACTTC. It specifies CASSPSLEFYEQYF.

V usage is TRBV14 and J usage is TRBJ1-1; D unclear. With 5 bases removed from V and 5 bases from J, the gap between germline ends came to 12 bases. Per germline, CDR1 SGHDN and CDR2 FVKESK. The CDR3 sequence is 13 residues long. In DNA form, the CDR3 reads TGTGCCAGCAGCGTCCGGCTATGGACTGAAGCTTTCTTT. It translates to CASSVRLWTEAFF.

J is TRBJ2-3 and V is TRBV7-3, with D tentatively TRBD2 (7 bases). This CDR3 has 17 amino acids. The ends were cut back, 2 bases at V and 2 bases at J, with 17 bases in the middle. Per the germline V gene, CDR1 is SGHTA and CDR2 is FQGTGA. The CDR3 region is CASSLDGAGAPTDTQYF. The CDR3 DNA follows: TGTGCCAGCAGCTTAGATGGGGCGGGGGCCCCCACAGATACGCAGTATTTT.